Below, 14 T cell receptor beta chains from the same sample are listed, as sequenced in a study of blood T cells in healthy people across ages (dated by TCRdb to between 2015 and 2016). Library preparation employed 5' RACE. The sequencer was an Illumina HiSeq 2500. A second PCR of about 6 to 11 cycles was performed with a sample-barcoded 5' primer and a J-beta primer mix. TCRdb trimmed the raw reads at Q25, called clones with MiXCR and kept productive beta chains. Each record represents a unique CDR3 protein, reported with the most common genes and DNA among its rows. Within this sample are roughly 730,000 distinct CDR3 sequences, with around 50% of them counted one time only. The ten largest clones capture about a quarter of the sample. The source material was blood. The receptors here all came from a man in his forties or fifties in good health.

This clonotype was seen a few times. The V call is TRBV29-1, the J call TRBJ1-5; 11 bases line up with TRBD1. CDR1 is SQVTM, CDR2 ANQGSEA, per germline. Germline trimming cut 6 bases from V and 2 bases from J; bases unmatched to any gene: 6. The CDR3 is 15 residues long. Here the CDR3 reads CSVGQGVSGNQPQHF. In nucleotides, the CDR3 is TGCAGCGTGGGACAGGGGGTGAGTGGCAATCAGCCCCAGCATTTT.

V and J are TRBV6-5 and TRBJ2-1; 9 nucleotides align to TRBD2. This CDR3 region has 19 residues. The germline V gene encodes CDR1 MNHEY and CDR2 SVGAGI. V was pared by 0 bases and J by 7 bases, with 16 bases of the junction left unmatched. The DNA for the CDR3 is TGTGCCAGCAGTTACTCGATCCCTAGAAGGCGGGGGGGTTTAAATGAGCAGTTCTTC. Translated, it gives CASSYSIPRRRGGLNEQFF.

This chain connects TRBV6-2 or TRBV6-3 to TRBJ2-7; maybe TRBD2 (5 bases). Trimming pared 2 bases from V and 1 base from J, leaving 15 bases between. The CDR3 consists of 16 residues. The germline CDR1 and CDR2 sequences are MNHEY and SVGEGT. As DNA, the CDR3 is TGTGCCAGCAGTTACGCGGCGTCGGGAATATCCTACGAGCAGTACTTC. This gives the protein CASSYAASGISYEQYF.

The CDR3 is CSARLQFSTDTQYF. CDR3 nucleotide sequence: TGCAGTGCTAGATTACAGTTTAGCACAGATACGCAGTATTTT. The rearrangement uses TRBV20-1 and TRBJ2-3, with D uncertain. Trimming took 2 bases from V and 0 from J, leaving 9 bases between them. Germline CDR1 and CDR2: DFQATT and SNEGSKA (reference sequence). The CDR3 runs to 14 residues.

The table lists this clonotype with a few counts. The V and J genes are TRBV6-5 and TRBJ1-2, with 9 nucleotides matching TRBD1. From germline, CDR1 is MNHEY and CDR2 SVGAGI. The CDR3 runs 15 residues. The V and J ends lost 2 bases and 12 bases, in that order; junction bases with no gene match: 13. Here the CDR3 reads CASSYGTGTGPPNTF. CDR3 nucleotides: TGTGCCAGCAGTTACGGGACCGGGACAGGGCCACCTAACACCTTC.

This clonotype was observed a handful of times. This sequence joins TRBV29-1 and TRBJ1-2; 7 bases are a match to TRBD1. This CDR3 is 12 amino acids long. Trimming cost V 3 bases and J 2 bases; bases outside gene matches: 0. CDR1 is SQVTM, CDR2 ANQGSEA, per germline. CDR3 sequence reads: CSVEDRNYGYTF. As DNA, the CDR3 is TGCAGCGTTGAGGACAGGAACTATGGCTACACCTTC.

This chain's CDR3 is CASSRTWGVGEAFF. The CDR3, as DNA: TGTGCCAGCAGCCGCACGTGGGGGGTTGGTGAAGCTTTCTTT. The chain is built from TRBV5-5 and TRBJ1-1; D is perhaps TRBD1 (5 bases). This CDR3 spans 14 amino acids. The germline CDR1 and CDR2 sequences are SGHKS and YYEKEE (reference sequence). V gave up 4 bases and J gave up 7 bases, with 17 bases separating them.

In its sample, this clonotype was seen many times. This sequence joins TRBV27 and TRBJ2-4; a possible D gene is TRBD1 (6 bases). Germline CDR1 is MNHEY and CDR2 is SMNVEV (reference sequence). Trimming left V 4 bases short and J 2 bases short, with 15 bases between. CDR3 length: 16 residues. CDR3 in amino acids: CASSSILDRSKNIQYF. CDR3 sequence (DNA): TGTGCCAGCAGTTCGATACTCGACAGGTCCAAAAACATTCAGTACTTC.

This clonotype was counted a few times. The rearrangement uses TRBV15 and TRBJ2-5; possible D gene TRBD1, 6 bases. CDR3 length equals 16 residues. The germline V gene has CDR1 LNHNV and CDR2 YYDKDF (reference sequence). V gave up 3 bases and J gave up 2 bases, with 16 bases separating them. The CDR3 is CATSSPLTGRQETQYF. The CDR3 nucleotides are TGTGCCACCAGCAGTCCGTTGACAGGTCGACAAGAGACCCAGTACTTC.

The V call is TRBV10-2, the J call TRBJ2-7; the D is unclear. V was clipped by 7 bases and J by 2 bases, with 12 bases between them. This CDR3 is built from 13 residues. Germline CDR1 WSHSY, CDR2 SAAADI. For the CDR3, the DNA is TGCGCCAGCAATGGTTACAGCACCTACGAGCAGTACTTC. This sequence encodes CASNGYSTYEQYF.

This clonotype has only a few counts. This chain links TRBV28 with TRBJ2-1, with 11 positions matching TRBD2. V lost 2 bases, J lost 9 bases, and 9 bases stayed unmatched. The CDR3 is 16 amino acids. Germline CDR1 reads MDHEN; CDR2 reads SYDVKM. In DNA, the CDR3 is TGTGCCAGCAGTTTAGGGCTAGCGGGAGGAATAGGTGAGCAGTTCTTC. This sequence encodes CASSLGLAGGIGEQFF. The entire variable domain, with the rest obtained from reference TRBV28 and TRBJ2-1, is as follows: DVKVTQSSRYLVKRTGEKVFLECVQDMDHENMFWYRQDPGLGLRLIYFSYDVKMKEKGDIPEGYSVSREKKERFSLILESASTNQTSMYLCASSLGLAGGIGEQFFGPGTRLTVL.

This clonotype was observed once. V and J are TRBV3-1 and TRBJ2-5; TRBD1 aligns across 10 bases. CDR1 and CDR2 from the germline V gene are LGHDT and YNNKEL (reference sequence). The CDR3 consists of 16 residues. Unmatched junction bases numbered 11, after V lost 5 bases and J lost 5 bases. The CDR3 sequence: CASSLRTGGGSETQYF. In nucleotides, the CDR3 is TGTGCCAGCAGCTTGCGGACAGGGGGAGGGAGCGAGACCCAGTACTTC.

The chain has TRBV29-1 and TRBJ2-1, with D unclear. Germline CDR1 SQVTM, CDR2 ANQGSEA. V lost 2 bases, J lost 7 bases, and 9 bases lay in between. The CDR3 is 12 amino acids. The CDR3 spells CSVEKYVNEQFF. DNA of the CDR3: TGCAGCGTTGAAAAGTACGTGAATGAGCAGTTCTTC.

The chain uses TRBV28 and TRBJ2-7; D is perhaps TRBD2 (5 bases). This CDR3 comprises 14 residues. With 6 bases removed from V and 7 bases from J, the gap between germline ends came to 19 bases. Germline lookup yields CDR1 MDHEN and CDR2 SYDVKM. CDR3 sequence reads: CASRFDLAGGEQYF. The DNA of the CDR3 is TGTGCCAGCAGATTCGACCTGGCGGGTGGGGAGCAGTACTTC.